This record covers a single TCR beta chain. This sample was taken from a study of response to subunit inactivated influenza vaccine. TCRdb re-called the RT-PCR reads through MiXCR, storing one row per CDR3 protein. The table has approximately 310,000 distinct CDR3 sequences, just over 20% seen once; the top ten hold roughly 10%. Trimming took off 5 bases at V and 6 bases at J, with 19 bases between the two ends. The V gene's germline CDR1 is MDHEN and CDR2 SYDVKM. The CDR3 is 15 residues long. The input for sequencing was PBMCs from blood, taken less than 22 months after vaccination. The chain links TRBV28 to TRBJ2-5; D perhaps matches TRBD1 (6 bases). The TCR was taken from a man in his fifties or sixties who received an inactivated influenza vaccine. The CDR3 DNA follows: TGTGCCAGCAGTGTACCGGGACAAGACCCGCAGACCCAGTACTTC. It specifies CASSVPGQDPQTQYF.